The entry that follows covers one T cell receptor beta chain sequence. In the original processing: Quantification of nucleated cells was approximated via reference gene primer amplification. Using immunoSEQ multiplex PCR, the repertoire was profiled, and TCRdb retains in-frame clones only, with some absent. D and trimming were read from the DNA, whereas the V and J calls and clone size are those reported in that table. The sample yields roughly 410,000 clones, more than 70% seen once. The CDR3 consists of 14 residues. CDR1 and CDR2 from the germline V gene are LNHDA and SQIVND (reference sequence). The junction had 7 bases not matched to a gene; V was cut back by 8 bases and J by 3 bases. The sample originates from a study of blood T cell repertoires in COVID-19.

The sequencing input was peripheral blood. V usage is TRBV19 and J usage is TRBJ2-3; 8 bases agree with TRBD2. This clonotype was obtained from a man aged 40-55 years with acute or convalescent COVID-19. The CDR3 DNA reads TGTGCCAGTGGGGCGGGAGGCGAGACAGATACGCAGTATTTT. Its translation is CASGAGGETDTQYF. The entire variable domain, with the rest obtained from reference TRBV19 and TRBJ2-3, is as follows: DGGITQSPKYLFRKEGQNVTLSCEQNLNHDAMYWYRQDPGQGLRLIYYSQIVNDFQKGDIAEGYSVSREKKESFPLTVTSAQKNPTAFYLCASGAGGETDTQYFGPGTRLTVL.